These T cell receptor beta chains were read from a single sample in a study of CD8+CD57+ T cells in acquired aplastic anemia. TCRdb ran MiXCR on the reads and lists one entry per CDR3 protein. This sample has about 470,000 distinct CDR3 sequences; around 32% occur once, and the top ten carry 0.82%. Sequenced: sorted CD4+, CD8+, or CD8+CD57+ T cells (not recorded which) from PBMCs. The origin of the receptors is a human donor with aplastic anemia. Each CDR3 is given with its conserved first and last residue. D genes are given only for firm matches. Part of the rows lack a size; the others show once, few, many or a class for expanded clones.

v_call: TRBV5-6
clone_size: few
j_call: TRBJ2-7
d_call: NA
cdr3_aa: CASSLYGSDYEQYF
cdr3_nt: TGTGCCAGCAGCTTGTACGGTTCCGACTACGAGCAGTACTTC

v_call: TRBV6-1
clone_size: NA
j_call: TRBJ1-2
d_call: NA
cdr3_aa: CASSPAGTTYYGYTF
cdr3_nt: TGTGCCAGCAGCCCTGCCGGGACCACATACTATGGCTACACCTTC

v_call: TRBV30
clone_size: few
j_call: TRBJ1-3
d_call: NA
cdr3_aa: CAWADGSTGGNTIYF
cdr3_nt: TGTGCCTGGGCTGACGGATCGACAGGAGGAAACACCATATATTTT

v_call: TRBV6-5
clone_size: NA
j_call: TRBJ2-7
d_call: NA
cdr3_aa: CASSYSQGISYEQYF
cdr3_nt: TGTGCCAGCAGTTACTCCCAGGGGATCTCCTACGAGCAGTACTTC

v_call: TRBV10-2
clone_size: many
j_call: TRBJ1-2
d_call: NA
cdr3_aa: CASSNTGIGSYTF
cdr3_nt: TGCGCCAGCAGTAACACAGGGATTGGCAGCTACACCTTC

v_call: TRBV6-2/TRBV6-3
clone_size: NA
j_call: TRBJ1-2
d_call: TRBD1
cdr3_aa: CASSYSMHGTGHTF
cdr3_nt: TGTGCCAGCAGTTACTCGATGCATGGGACAGGCCACACCTTC

v_call: TRBV7-7
clone_size: few
j_call: TRBJ2-1
d_call: NA
cdr3_aa: CASSSTPGSEQFF
cdr3_nt: TGTGCCAGCAGCTCCACCCCAGGGAGTGAGCAGTTCTTC

v_call: TRBV19
clone_size: many
j_call: TRBJ2-7
d_call: TRBD1
cdr3_aa: CASIGQGYSEQYF
cdr3_nt: TGTGCCAGTATTGGACAGGGTTATAGCGAGCAGTACTTC

v_call: TRBV29-1
clone_size: NA
j_call: TRBJ1-2
d_call: NA
cdr3_aa: CSSTGRGSYGYTF
cdr3_nt: TGCAGCAGTACAGGGCGGGGGAGCTATGGCTACACCTTC

v_call: TRBV20-1
clone_size: few
j_call: TRBJ2-2
d_call: NA
cdr3_aa: CSASRQTGELFF
cdr3_nt: TGCAGTGCTAGTCGGCAGACCGGGGAGCTGTTTTTT

v_call: TRBV19
clone_size: many
j_call: TRBJ1-5
d_call: NA
cdr3_aa: CASQKHSNQPQHF
cdr3_nt: TGTGCCAGTCAGAAACATAGCAATCAGCCCCAGCATTTT

v_call: TRBV19
clone_size: NA
j_call: TRBJ1-2
d_call: NA
cdr3_aa: CARSVSLYGYTF
cdr3_nt: TGTGCCAGGAGTGTATCCCTATATGGCTACACCTTC

v_call: TRBV5-1
clone_size: few
j_call: TRBJ1-1
d_call: NA
cdr3_aa: CASSSRVGNTEAFF
cdr3_nt: TGCGCCAGCAGCTCCAGGGTGGGGAACACTGAAGCTTTCTTT

v_call: TRBV3-1
clone_size: NA
j_call: TRBJ2-2
d_call: NA
cdr3_aa: CASSQATGELFF
cdr3_nt: TGTGCCAGCAGCCAGGCCACCGGGGAGCTGTTTTTT

v_call: TRBV6-5
clone_size: many
j_call: TRBJ1-2
d_call: NA
cdr3_aa: CASSYATVRSNYGYTF
cdr3_nt: TGTGCCAGCAGTTACGCGACAGTTCGTTCTAACTATGGCTACACCTTC

v_call: TRBV28
clone_size: NA
j_call: TRBJ1-6
d_call: NA
cdr3_aa: CASSLGQQGLGSPLHF
cdr3_nt: TGTGCCAGCAGTTTAGGTCAACAGGGTTTGGGTTCACCCCTCCACTTT

v_call: TRBV19
clone_size: many
j_call: TRBJ1-3
d_call: TRBD1
cdr3_aa: CATQDRGSGNTIYF
cdr3_nt: TGTGCCACGCAGGACAGGGGCTCTGGAAACACCATATATTTT

v_call: TRBV7-6
clone_size: NA
j_call: TRBJ2-1
d_call: TRBD2
cdr3_aa: CASSLDTSGSLF
cdr3_nt: TGTGCCAGCAGCTTAGATACTAGCGGGAGTCTCTTC

v_call: TRBV25-1
clone_size: many
j_call: TRBJ2-2
d_call: NA
cdr3_aa: CASSDLAANTGELFF
cdr3_nt: TGTGCCAGCAGTGATTTGGCAGCGAACACCGGGGAGCTGTTTTTT

v_call: TRBV7-3
clone_size: once
j_call: TRBJ1-1
d_call: NA
cdr3_aa: CADEPRGNTEAFF
cdr3_nt: TGTGCCGACGAACCCCGGGGGAACACTGAAGCTTTCTTT

v_call: TRBV7-2
clone_size: many
j_call: TRBJ2-5
d_call: TRBD2
cdr3_aa: CASSFLAGGTETQYF
cdr3_nt: TGTGCCAGCAGCTTTCTAGCGGGGGGTACAGAGACCCAGTACTTC

v_call: TRBV2
clone_size: many
j_call: TRBJ2-5
d_call: NA
cdr3_aa: CASSTVMAGETQYF
cdr3_nt: TGTGCCAGCAGTACCGTGATGGCGGGAGAGACCCAGTACTTC

v_call: TRBV4-1
clone_size: many
j_call: TRBJ2-7
d_call: TRBD2
cdr3_aa: CASSRPGGRIYEQYF
cdr3_nt: TGCGCCAGCAGCCGACCAGGCGGGAGGATCTACGAGCAGTACTTC

v_call: TRBV20-1
clone_size: NA
j_call: TRBJ2-1
d_call: TRBD1
cdr3_aa: CSAPRTGEGHEQFF
cdr3_nt: TGCAGTGCTCCTCGGACAGGGGAGGGGCATGAGCAGTTCTTC

v_call: TRBV7-2
clone_size: NA
j_call: TRBJ2-5
d_call: NA
cdr3_aa: CASSQGVREETQYF
cdr3_nt: TGTGCCAGCAGCCAAGGGGTTCGGGAAGAGACCCAGTACTTC

v_call: TRBV25-1
clone_size: NA
j_call: TRBJ1-5
d_call: NA
cdr3_aa: CASRAGEGDQPQHF
cdr3_nt: TGTGCTAGTAGGGCAGGGGAAGGGGATCAGCCCCAGCATTTT

v_call: TRBV6-5
clone_size: few
j_call: TRBJ2-5
d_call: NA
cdr3_aa: CASSYSSPSEGTQYF
cdr3_nt: TGTGCCAGCAGTTACTCGTCCCCGTCGGAGGGGACCCAGTACTTC

v_call: TRBV6-5
clone_size: many
j_call: TRBJ1-6
d_call: NA
cdr3_aa: CASSTKKRGWDSPLHF
cdr3_nt: TGTGCCAGCAGCACGAAAAAGAGGGGATGGGATTCACCCCTCCACTTT

v_call: TRBV25-1
clone_size: NA
j_call: TRBJ2-7
d_call: TRBD2
cdr3_aa: CASSSTSGGSYEQYF
cdr3_nt: TGTGCCAGCAGTTCAACTAGCGGGGGCTCCTACGAGCAGTACTTC

v_call: TRBV19
clone_size: many
j_call: TRBJ1-1
d_call: TRBD1
cdr3_aa: CASRTGVGEAFF
cdr3_nt: TGTGCCAGTAGAACAGGGGTCGGTGAAGCTTTCTTT

v_call: TRBV2
clone_size: NA
j_call: TRBJ2-7
d_call: NA
cdr3_aa: CASSLSWSGAGRSYEQYF
cdr3_nt: TGTGCCAGCAGTTTATCTTGGTCTGGGGCAGGGCGGTCCTACGAGCAGTACTTC

v_call: TRBV5-6
clone_size: few
j_call: TRBJ2-1
d_call: NA
cdr3_aa: CASSLSQGGDYNEQFF
cdr3_nt: TGTGCCAGCAGCCTCTCCCAGGGGGGGGACTACAATGAGCAGTTCTTC

v_call: TRBV9
clone_size: few
j_call: TRBJ2-1
d_call: NA
cdr3_aa: CASSVGEQFF
cdr3_nt: TGTGCCAGCAGCGTAGGTGAGCAGTTCTTC

v_call: TRBV9
clone_size: many
j_call: TRBJ1-2
d_call: TRBD1
cdr3_aa: CASSTGDTSNYGYTF
cdr3_nt: TGTGCCAGCAGCACAGGGGACACTTCTAACTATGGCTACACCTTC

v_call: TRBV2
clone_size: many
j_call: TRBJ1-2
d_call: TRBD1
cdr3_aa: CASSVSGQANYGYTF
cdr3_nt: TGTGCCAGCAGTGTATCTGGACAGGCTAACTATGGCTACACCTTC

v_call: TRBV7-9
clone_size: few
j_call: TRBJ2-3
d_call: NA
cdr3_aa: CASSLSPGSAQYF
cdr3_nt: TGTGCCAGCAGCTTATCCCCCGGGTCCGCGCAGTATTTT

v_call: TRBV2
clone_size: many
j_call: TRBJ2-3
d_call: NA
cdr3_aa: CASKRDGPYTQYF
cdr3_nt: TGTGCCAGCAAAAGGGACGGTCCATATACGCAGTATTTT

v_call: TRBV11-2
clone_size: few
j_call: TRBJ2-5
d_call: TRBD2
cdr3_aa: CASSFDGRYQETQYF
cdr3_nt: TGTGCCAGCAGCTTTGACGGGAGGTACCAAGAGACCCAGTACTTC

v_call: TRBV30
clone_size: few
j_call: TRBJ2-7
d_call: NA
cdr3_aa: CAWSRGGEQYF
cdr3_nt: TGTGCCTGGAGTCGGGGTGGGGAGCAGTACTTC

v_call: TRBV25-1
clone_size: NA
j_call: TRBJ2-7
d_call: NA
cdr3_aa: CASSEGQLSYEQYF
cdr3_nt: TGTGCCAGCAGTGAAGGACAGCTCTCCTACGAGCAGTACTTC

v_call: TRBV5-1
clone_size: NA
j_call: TRBJ2-1
d_call: TRBD2
cdr3_aa: CASSLDGRASDEQFF
cdr3_nt: TGCGCCAGCAGCTTGGACGGGAGGGCCTCGGATGAGCAGTTCTTC

v_call: TRBV20-1
clone_size: many
j_call: TRBJ1-2
d_call: NA
cdr3_aa: CSARGDGYTF
cdr3_nt: TGCAGTGCTCGGGGGGATGGCTACACCTTC

v_call: TRBV7-7
clone_size: many
j_call: TRBJ2-5
d_call: TRBD1
cdr3_aa: CASSKGRQGTETQYF
cdr3_nt: TGTGCTAGCAGCAAAGGAAGACAGGGAACGGAGACCCAGTACTTC

v_call: TRBV5-8
clone_size: NA
j_call: TRBJ1-1
d_call: NA
cdr3_aa: CASSVGQFSEAFF
cdr3_nt: TGTGCCAGCAGCGTAGGACAGTTTTCTGAAGCTTTCTTT

v_call: TRBV29-1
clone_size: few
j_call: TRBJ2-2
d_call: TRBD2
cdr3_aa: CSVELGTGGNTGELFF
cdr3_nt: TGCAGCGTTGAACTTGGGACGGGGGGGAACACCGGGGAGCTGTTTTTT

v_call: TRBV28
clone_size: NA
j_call: TRBJ2-3
d_call: NA
cdr3_aa: CASSFFGGRDTQYF
cdr3_nt: TGTGCCAGCAGTTTTTTCGGGGGTCGGGATACGCAGTATTTT

v_call: TRBV19
clone_size: many
j_call: TRBJ1-5
d_call: NA
cdr3_aa: CASSQTDNQPQHF
cdr3_nt: TGTGCCAGTAGCCAGACAGACAATCAGCCCCAGCATTTT